Below are 28 T cell receptor beta chains sequenced from a single sample in a study of T cell repertoires in cytomegalovirus infection. TCRdb recomputed calls from the reads with MiXCR, one row per CDR3 protein. The data hold about 920,000 distinct CDR3 sequences, with roughly a third observed a single time. No cognate antigen is known for these TCRs. This specimen was cultured CD8+ T cells from PBMCs, taken from culture after CMV antigen stimulation. The receptors derive from a human donor in good health (CMV status not recorded). Some clones in this sample may be carry-over from other donors' samples.

The chain recombines TRBV28 with TRBJ2-2; D is uncertain. With 5 bases removed from V and 0 bases from J, the gap between germline ends came to 10 bases. The germline V gene has CDR1 MDHEN and CDR2 SYDVKM. The CDR3 is made up of 15 amino acids. This CDR3 reads CASSLDYANTGELFF. For the CDR3, the DNA is TGTGCCAGCAGTCTTGATTACGCGAACACCGGGGAGCTGTTTTTT.

This chain links TRBV6-5 with TRBJ2-2; D remains ambiguous. The CDR3 has 14 amino acids. Germline CDR1 and CDR2: MNHEY and SVGAGI. The V end lost 8 bases, the J end lost 1 base, and 11 bases lay between the germline ends. The CDR3 nucleotides are TGTGCCAGCGGGCAGGTCCTGAACACCGGGGAGCTGTTTTTT. Its translation is CASGQVLNTGELFF.

This clonotype came up a few times. The V call is TRBV13, the J call TRBJ2-7; the D is unclear. Looked up from germline, CDR1 is PRHDT and CDR2 is FYEKMQ (reference sequence). The ends were cut back, 0 bases at V and 0 bases at J, with 6 bases in the middle. This CDR3 spans 14 amino acids. CDR3 residues: CASSLGEDSYEQYV. DNA of the CDR3: TGTGCCAGCAGCTTAGGCGAAGACTCCTACGAGCAGTACGTC.

This clonotype showed up just a few times. The V and J genes are TRBV12-5 and TRBJ2-1; TRBD1 matches at 7 bases. V trimming: 5 bases; J trimming: 5 bases; junction bases outside the gene matches: 9. This CDR3 is built from 15 residues. CDR1 and CDR2 (germline): LGHNT, FRNRAP. CDR3 in amino acids: CASGIDRELHNEQFF. CDR3 bases: TGTGCTAGTGGTATTGACAGGGAGCTTCACAATGAGCAGTTCTTC.

This clonotype has at least ten counts. The rearrangement uses TRBV27 and TRBJ1-5; a possible D gene is TRBD1 (5 bases). The germline CDR1 and CDR2 sequences are MNHEY and SMNVEV (reference sequence). Trimming shortened V by 6 bases and J by 3 bases, and 15 bases separated the two germline ends. This CDR3 is built from 15 residues. Here the CDR3 reads CASSPGARDNQPQHF. CDR3 nucleotides: TGTGCCAGCAGCCCGGGCGCCAGGGACAATCAGCCCCAGCATTTT.

The CDR3 DNA sequence: TGTGCCAGCAGTTACAGGGCCCATTTGGAGGAAAAACTGTTTTTT. Protein product: CASSYRAHLEEKLFF. V is TRBV28 and J is TRBJ1-4; maybe TRBD1 (6 bases). This CDR3 spans 15 amino acids. V lost 4 bases and J lost 8, with 17 bases in between. Looked up from germline, CDR1 is MDHEN and CDR2 is SYDVKM.

CDR3 loop: CASSATRASKFF. The CDR3 nucleotides read TGTGCCAGCAGCGCCACCCGGGCCAGCAAGTTCTTC. The chain has TRBV7-6 and TRBJ2-1; D is uncertain. V was clipped by 5 bases and J by 14 bases, with 16 bases between them. CDR3 length: 12 amino acids. The V gene's germline CDR1 is SGHVS and CDR2 FNYEAQ.

This chain uses TRBV2 with TRBJ1-5; D is ambiguous. The length of the CDR3 is 14 residues. Germline V gene data show CDR1 as SNHLY and CDR2 as FYNNEI. Trimming took 8 bases from V and 0 from J, leaving 11 bases between them. DNA of the CDR3: TGTGCCAGCGGGAAGGCCTATAGCAATCAGCCCCAGCATTTT. This encodes CASGKAYSNQPQHF.

Here the CDR3 reads CSAEHPDGDSNQPQHF. CDR3 DNA sequence: TGCAGTGCTGAACATCCCGACGGGGATAGCAATCAGCCCCAGCATTTT. The chain combines TRBV20-1 with TRBJ1-5; no clear D. Germline CDR1 is DFQATT and CDR2 is SNEGSKA (reference sequence). This CDR3 comprises 16 residues. V dropped 5 bases and J dropped 0 bases, with 17 bases sitting between them.

The CDR3 DNA reads TGTGCCAGCAGTGAACCTGAGCGGGGGCCTAACACCGGGGAGCTGTTTTTT. Its protein is CASSEPERGPNTGELFF. V is TRBV6-1 and J is TRBJ2-2; 8 bases map to TRBD2. J lost 2 bases, V lost 2 bases, and 7 bases had no gene match. The CDR3 length is 17 residues. CDR1 is MNHNS and CDR2 is SASEGT in the germline V gene.

The CDR3, as DNA: TGTGCCAGCAGCCCCCCGCTGAGTCTTCCCTCTGGGGCCAACGTCCTGACTTTC. Translating it yields CASSPPLSLPSGANVLTF. The chain recombines TRBV9 with TRBJ2-6; no reliable D call. V was shortened by 4 bases and J by 0 bases, with 17 bases between the two germline ends. The CDR3 spans 18 residues. The germline V gene encodes CDR1 SGDLS and CDR2 YYNGEE. Full variable domain (remainder filled in from reference TRBV9 and TRBJ2-6): DSGVTQTPKHLITATGQRVTLRCSPRSGDLSVYWYQQSLDQGLQFLIQYYNGEERAKGNILERFSAQQFPDLHSELNLSSLELGDSALYFCASSPPLSLPSGANVLTFGAGSRLTVL.

This clonotype was recorded at least ten times. The rearrangement joins TRBV7-9 to TRBJ2-1; the D gene is possibly TRBD1 (5 bases). The V gene's germline CDR1 is SEHNR and CDR2 FQNEAQ (reference sequence). This CDR3 has 15 residues. The V end lost 1 base, the J end lost 6 bases, and 13 bases lay between the germline ends. The CDR3 loop is CASSLGGLTSNEQFF. The DNA of the CDR3 is TGTGCCAGCAGCTTAGGGGGCCTTACATCCAATGAGCAGTTCTTC.

The rearrangement joins TRBV27 to TRBJ2-1; 9 nucleotides agree with TRBD1. The germline gives CDR1 MNHEY, CDR2 SMNVEV (reference sequence). V shed 5 bases, J shed 0 bases, and the junction held 8 bases outside the gene matches. This CDR3 is 17 amino acids long. The CDR3 bases are TGTGCCAGCAGTACGCGACAGGGGGAAAACTCCTACAATGAGCAGTTCTTC. Protein: CASSTRQGENSYNEQFF.

The V and J genes are TRBV7-9 and TRBJ2-7, with D possibly called TRBD1 or TRBD2 (5 bases each). The CDR3 covers 14 residues. CDR1 and CDR2 from the germline V gene are SEHNR and FQNEAQ (reference sequence). Between the trimmed V and J ends, which lost 5 bases and 2 bases, there was a span of 13 bases. The DNA of the CDR3 is TGTGCCAGCAGCCATCCGGGACGGCCCTACGAGCAGTACTTC. It is translated as CASSHPGRPYEQYF.

In its sample, this clonotype was seen a few times. The rearrangement uses TRBV5-6 and TRBJ2-5, with TRBD2 matching over 13 bases. The V gene end was trimmed by 4 bases and the J gene end by 5 bases; junction bases not matched to a gene: 8. Germline V lookup: CDR1 SGHDT, CDR2 YYEEEE. The CDR3 spans 16 residues. This chain's CDR3 is CASSLASGLAGETQYF. CDR3 DNA: TGTGCCAGCAGCCTGGCCTCGGGACTAGCGGGGGAGACCCAGTACTTC.

This clonotype was counted at least ten times. The J gene is TRBJ2-2, the V gene TRBV7-6; 7 bases map to TRBD2. This CDR3 has 20 amino acids. Looked up from germline, CDR1 is SGHVS and CDR2 is FNYEAQ. The V and J ends lost 5 bases and 7 bases, in that order; junction bases with no gene match: 25. CDR3 nucleotide sequence: TGTGCCAGCAGCGGAGGAATGGTACCGGCGGGGGTTACGTTTGGCGGGGAGCTGTTTTTT. Encoded protein: CASSGGMVPAGVTFGGELFF.

This clonotype has more than one count but fewer than ten. Just one base apart from a much larger clone, this may be a read error. The chain employs TRBV27 and TRBJ2-1; 11 nucleotides match TRBD1. The CDR3 totals 15 residues. With 5 bases clipped from V and 3 bases from J, the junction kept 3 bases outside the gene matches. The germline V gene encodes CDR1 MNHEY and CDR2 SMNVEV (reference sequence). The DNA of the CDR3 is TGTGCCAGCAGTCCGGGACAGGGGGACTACAATGAGCAGTTCTTC. Its translation: CASSPGQGDYNEQFF.

This clonotype was detected ten times or more. This rearrangement joins TRBV7-2 to TRBJ1-5; D possibly corresponds to TRBD1 (6 bases). Trimming shortened V by 5 bases and J by 3 bases, and 17 bases separated the two germline ends. Per the germline V gene, CDR1 is SGHTA and CDR2 is FQGNSA. The CDR3 runs 16 residues. DNA of the CDR3: TGTGCCAGCAGCCCACGACAGGACGGAATCAATCAGCCCCAGCATTTT. Encoded protein: CASSPRQDGINQPQHF. The full variable domain, rest sourced from reference TRBV7-2 and TRBJ1-5, is GAGVSQSPSNKVTEKGKDVELRCDPISGHTALYWYRQSLGQGLEFLIYFQGNSAPDKSGLPSDRFSAERTGGSVSTLTIQRTQQEDSAVYLCASSPRQDGINQPQHFGDGTRLSIL.

As regards this clonotype: With a much larger clone just one base away, this may be a read error. The chain combines TRBV7-6 with TRBJ2-1; maybe TRBD2 (6 bases). The CDR3 extends over 14 amino acids. Looked up from germline, CDR1 is SGHVS and CDR2 is FNYEAQ. CDR3 loop: CASSLGDSYNGQFF. The CDR3 bases are TGTGCCAGCAGCTTGGGGGACTCCTACAATGGGCAGTTCTTC.

The V call is TRBV14, the J call TRBJ2-2; weak D call: TRBD2 (6 bases). This CDR3 comprises 16 residues. Per germline, CDR1 SGHDN and CDR2 FVKESK. Trimming stripped 3 bases from V and 1 base from J, with 12 bases between. Here the CDR3 reads CASSHSGLLNTGELFF. In nucleotides, the CDR3 is TGTGCCAGCAGCCATTCGGGACTCCTGAACACCGGGGAGCTGTTTTTT.

A remark on this clonotype: This is likely a read error, given that the CDR3 carries no conserved phenylalanine or tryptophan at its end. The V and J genes are TRBV4-2 and TRBJ2-1; no clear D gene. Deletions cut 2 bases from V and 8 bases from J, with 7 bases between. The CDR3 covers 12 residues. Germline CDR1 reads LGHNA; CDR2 reads YNFKEQ. CDR3 sequence: CASSQRSDEQFS. In nucleotides, the CDR3 is TGTGCCAGCAGCCAACGGTCGGATGAGCAGTTCTCC.

Comment on this clonotype: Being one base from a much bigger clone, this may be a read error. The J gene is TRBJ2-2, the V gene TRBV7-3; D call uncertain. The CDR3 covers 16 residues. Germline CDR1 is SGHTA and CDR2 is FQGTGA. CDR3 in DNA: TGTGCCAGCAGCTCAGGAGCGCCCACGAACATCGGGGAGCTGTTTTTT. Its protein product is CASSSGAPTNIGELFF.

This clonotype was observed at least ten times. The CDR3 DNA reads as TGTGCCAGCAGCCCTTCGGGGGCTGGGGCCAACGTCCTGACTTTC. Its protein product is CASSPSGAGANVLTF. The chain joins TRBV7-9 to TRBJ2-6, with TRBD2 as a possible D gene (6 bases). The CDR3 covers 15 residues. The V gene lost 5 bases and the J gene lost 2 bases, with 10 bases spanning the gap. Germline V CDR1 and CDR2: SEHNR, FQNEAQ (reference sequence).

This rearrangement joins TRBV27 to TRBJ2-5; 13 nucleotides agree with TRBD2. The CDR3 runs to 16 residues. Germline CDR1 MNHEY, CDR2 SMNVEV (reference sequence). V was pared by 6 bases and J by 3 bases, with 7 bases of the junction left unmatched. The CDR3 sequence: CASSQPLAGGKETQYF. The CDR3 coding sequence is TGTGCCAGCAGCCAACCACTAGCGGGGGGGAAAGAGACCCAGTACTTC.

This clonotype was counted between two and nine times. The chain links TRBV29-1 to TRBJ1-2; 7 nucleotides align to TRBD1. The CDR3 spans 13 residues. V dropped 7 bases and J dropped 2; count of bases not matched to a gene: 7. CDR1 SQVTM and CDR2 ANQGSEA come from the germline V gene. The CDR3 is CSAPSDRNYGYTF. The CDR3 region has the DNA TGCAGCGCACCCTCGGACAGGAACTATGGCTACACCTTC.

This chain joins TRBV24-1 and TRBJ1-5, with D unresolved. Germline V lookup: CDR1 KGHDR, CDR2 SFDVKD. V was clipped by 3 bases and J by 6 bases, with 8 bases between them. This CDR3 contains 13 residues. In DNA form, the CDR3 reads TGTGCCACCAGTGATACGACGGGTCAGCCCCAGCATTTT. Protein: CATSDTTGQPQHF.

On this clonotype: This may stem from a read error, because a much larger clone lies one nucleotide away. This chain uses TRBV7-6 with TRBJ2-1, with D maybe TRBD1 (6 bases). The CDR3 is made up of 15 amino acids. Germline V lookup: CDR1 SGHVS, CDR2 FNYEAQ. Trimming cost V 6 bases and J 12 bases, with 24 bases left between them. CDR3 sequence: CASSPTTGPGRGQFF. The CDR3 DNA is TGTGCCAGCAGTCCTACGACAGGACCGGGGCGCGGGCAGTTCTTC.

This clonotype has a handful of counts. This chain links TRBV20-1 with TRBJ2-1, with TRBD1 as a possible D gene (6 bases). CDR1 and CDR2 (germline): DFQATT, SNEGSKA (reference sequence). The CDR3 is 16 residues long. Trimming left V 2 bases short and J 1 base short, with 15 bases between. For the CDR3, the DNA is TGCAGTGCTAGACCGACAGGAGCTAGTTCCTACAATGAGCAGTTCTTC. Residues: CSARPTGASSYNEQFF.